This TCR beta chain was identified during a study of tumor-infiltrating lymphocytes in oesophageal squamous cell carcinoma. From the PCR reads, TCRdb called clonotypes with MiXCR, one entry per CDR3 protein. This table has about 15,000 distinct CDR3 sequences, around 51% appearing once. The sequencing sample was made of esophageal tumor tissue. This TCR was recovered from a female donor with esophageal squamous cell carcinoma.

CDR3 amino acids: CASSPGTGEKLFF. DNA of the CDR3: TGTGCCAGCAGCCCAGGGACGGGAGAAAAACTGTTTTTT. The chain is built from TRBV7-8 and TRBJ1-4, with D maybe TRBD1 (5 bases). Deletions cut 5 bases from V and 8 bases from J, with 12 bases between. This CDR3 comprises 13 residues. CDR1 and CDR2 (germline): SGHVS, FQNEAQ.